A single sample gave rise to the 21 T cell receptor beta chains below, sequenced in a study of shared clonotypes between healthy human individuals. Terminally differentiated effector memory CD45RA+ cells were excluded from the naive CD8 cells, which were CD45RO-negative and positively selected for CCR7. Generated by immunoSEQ multiplex PCR, the TCRdb table keeps only in-frame clones and is missing some. This sample has approximately 2,200,000 clones, with approximately 94% found just once. The sample consisted of naive CD8+ T cells from PBMCs. The receptors were sampled from a man younger than 35 in good health. Some clones in this sample may be carry-over from other donors' samples.

The CDR3: CASSMGGQGTEAFF. The CDR3, as DNA: TGTGCCAGTAGCATGGGGGGCCAGGGGACTGAAGCTTTCTTT. This chain connects TRBV19 to TRBJ1-1, with D perhaps matching TRBD1 (6 bases). V lost 6 bases and J lost 5, with 16 bases in between. The CDR3 is made up of 14 amino acids. Germline CDR1 is LNHDA and CDR2 is SQIVND (reference sequence).

The genes are TRBV7-3 and TRBJ2-2; D uncertain. V lost 2 bases to trimming and J lost 3 bases, with 4 bases between them. From germline, CDR1 is SGHTA and CDR2 FQGTGA. CDR3 length: 13 amino acids. The CDR3 is CASSLGDTGELFF. The CDR3 nucleotides are TGTGCCAGCAGCTTAGGGGACACCGGGGAGCTGTTTTTT.

The rearrangement joins TRBV28 to TRBJ2-5, with 12 bases lining up with TRBD2. V was clipped by 5 bases and J by 1 base; unmatched bases: 8. Germline loops: CDR1 MDHEN, CDR2 SYDVKM. The CDR3 is made up of 17 amino acids. This chain's CDR3 is CASSPWTSGTLQETQYF. The CDR3 DNA follows: TGTGCCAGCAGTCCCTGGACTAGCGGGACCCTCCAAGAGACCCAGTACTTC. Supplemented by reference TRBV28 and TRBJ2-5, the full variable domain reads DVKVTQSSRYLVKRTGEKVFLECVQDMDHENMFWYRQDPGLGLRLIYFSYDVKMKEKGDIPEGYSVSREKKERFSLILESASTNQTSMYLCASSPWTSGTLQETQYFGPGTRLLVL.

The chain has TRBV29-1 and TRBJ2-1; D might be TRBD2 (5 bases). Germline loops: CDR1 SQVTM, CDR2 ANQGSEA. V was shortened by 6 bases and J by 4 bases, with 16 bases between the two germline ends. The CDR3 loop spans 14 amino acids. The CDR3 sequence: CSVQAGGAYNEQFF. CDR3 DNA: TGCAGCGTCCAAGCTGGAGGAGCTTACAATGAGCAGTTCTTC.

This chain connects TRBV5-1 to TRBJ2-1; D is uncertain. The CDR3 extends over 15 amino acids. Germline V CDR1 and CDR2: SGHRS, YFSETQ. Trimming shortened V by 1 base and J by 1 base, and 9 bases separated the two germline ends. CDR3 sequence: CASSLFGDSYNEQFF. The CDR3 region has the DNA TGCGCCAGCAGCTTGTTTGGGGATTCCTACAATGAGCAGTTCTTC.

The rearrangement uses TRBV10-3 and TRBJ2-7; TRBD1 matches at 7 bases. V trimming: 6 bases; J trimming: 5 bases; junction bases outside the gene matches: 13. Germline V gene data show CDR1 as ENHRY and CDR2 as SYGVKD. The length of the CDR3 is 15 residues. This chain's CDR3 is CAISPGTASINEQYF. The CDR3 bases are TGTGCCATCAGCCCCGGGACAGCCTCCATCAACGAGCAGTACTTC.

J is TRBJ2-1 and V is TRBV27; a weak D match, TRBD2 (5 bases). CDR1 is MNHEY, CDR2 SMNVEV, per germline (reference sequence). V was cut by 0 bases and J by 6 bases, with 9 bases left in between. The CDR3 consists of 14 residues. For the CDR3, the DNA is TGTGCCAGCAGTTTATCAAACGAGGGCAATGAGCAGTTCTTC. Encoded protein: CASSLSNEGNEQFF.

The CDR3 DNA is TGTGCCAGTAGTATTAATGCGTTTTACAGCAATCAGCCCCAGCATTTT. This gives the protein CASSINAFYSNQPQHF. The chain couples TRBV19 to TRBJ1-5; D gene ambiguous. CDR1 is LNHDA, CDR2 SQIVND, per germline (reference sequence). The germline V and J ends were trimmed by 3 bases and 1 base, with 13 bases remaining between them. The CDR3 is made up of 16 amino acids.

The chain carries TRBV6-5 and TRBJ2-7, with D perhaps matching TRBD1 or TRBD2 (6 bases each). Deletions cut 6 bases from V and 6 bases from J, with 12 bases between. Germline V gene lookup returns CDR1 MNHEY and CDR2 SVGAGI. The CDR3 spans 12 residues. CDR3 in DNA: TGTGCCAGCAGAATGGGGGGCAGCGAGCAGTACTTC. Residues: CASRMGGSEQYF.

The J gene is TRBJ2-7, the V gene TRBV2; D unresolved. V dropped 3 bases and J dropped 2 bases, with 8 bases sitting between them. Germline loops: CDR1 SNHLY, CDR2 FYNNEI. CDR3 length: 13 amino acids. DNA of the CDR3: TGTGCCAGCAGTGAGGTTCATGCCTACGAGCAGTACTTC. It specifies CASSEVHAYEQYF.

V usage is TRBV28 and J usage is TRBJ1-2; no clear D gene. CDR1 MDHEN and CDR2 SYDVKM come from the germline V gene. The CDR3 loop spans 12 amino acids. Trimming removed 4 bases at V and 5 bases at J, with 8 bases between. The CDR3 reads CASSSPSYGYTF. In DNA, the CDR3 is TGTGCCAGCAGTTCCCCTAGTTATGGCTACACCTTC.

A word on this clone: Other DNA sequences in this sample translate to the same CDR3. V and J are TRBV12-5 and TRBJ2-1, with D uncertain. Germline V lookup: CDR1 LGHNT, CDR2 FRNRAP. With 0 bases removed from V and 9 bases from J, the gap between germline ends came to 9 bases. This CDR3 has 13 residues. The CDR3 spells CASGLVLSGEQFF. CDR3 DNA: TGTGCTAGTGGTTTGGTACTAAGTGGTGAGCAGTTCTTC.

The chain uses TRBV4-1 and TRBJ2-2, with 9 positions matching TRBD2. The germline CDR1 and CDR2 sequences are MGHRA and YSYEKL. The CDR3 contains 18 residues. Trimming took 0 bases from V and 1 from J; bases not matched to a gene: 6. The CDR3 DNA is TGCGCCAGCAGCCAAGATCGCACTAGCGGGTTGAACACCGGGGAGCTGTTTTTT. Translation gives CASSQDRTSGLNTGELFF.

This chain joins TRBV5-4 and TRBJ2-7; tentative D call: TRBD1 (6 bases). The V gene lost 3 bases and the J gene lost 6 bases, with 10 bases spanning the gap. CDR1 is SGHNT and CDR2 is YYREEE in the germline V gene (reference sequence). This CDR3 spans 12 amino acids. The CDR3 sequence is CASSSRGAEQYF. DNA of the CDR3: TGTGCCAGCAGCTCCAGGGGCGCCGAGCAGTACTTC.

The V gene is TRBV14, the J gene TRBJ1-1; D possibly corresponds to TRBD1 (5 bases). The CDR3 length is 15 residues. Trimming removed 0 bases at V and 3 bases at J, with 11 bases between. Germline-derived CDR1 and CDR2 are SGHDN and FVKESK. The CDR3 sequence: CASSQEWRGHTEAFF. The CDR3 DNA reads as TGTGCCAGCAGCCAAGAATGGAGGGGTCACACTGAAGCTTTCTTT.

V and J are TRBV4-1 and TRBJ2-7; D not resolved. The CDR3 spans 16 residues. V lost 0 bases to trimming and J lost 2 bases, with 14 bases between them. Germline assignment: CDR1 MGHRA and CDR2 YSYEKL. The CDR3 loop reads CASSQDSSLTTYEQYF. The CDR3 DNA reads TGCGCCAGCAGCCAAGATTCGTCACTTACCACCTACGAGCAGTACTTC.

The chain couples TRBV7-9 to TRBJ1-3; tentatively, D is TRBD1 (5 bases). Per germline, CDR1 SEHNR and CDR2 FQNEAQ (reference sequence). The CDR3 covers 11 residues. The V end was cut by 8 bases, the J end by 8 bases, with 10 bases between. In DNA form, the CDR3 reads TGTGCCAGCCTCGAGGGGTACACCATATATTTT. Translation gives CASLEGYTIYF.

The J gene is TRBJ2-1, the V gene TRBV14; D may be TRBD2 (5 bases). Per the germline V gene, CDR1 is SGHDN and CDR2 is FVKESK. V was pared by 1 base and J by 7 bases, with 17 bases between. The CDR3 spans 16 residues. The CDR3 reads CASSQVGFIPGNEQFF. The CDR3 DNA sequence: TGTGCCAGCAGCCAAGTAGGATTCATCCCGGGGAATGAGCAGTTCTTC.

V and J are TRBV28 and TRBJ2-7; a possible D gene is TRBD1 (5 bases). Trimming removed 2 bases at V and 6 bases at J, with 11 bases between. Germline CDR1 is MDHEN and CDR2 is SYDVKM. This CDR3 spans 13 amino acids. The CDR3 sequence is CASSLIRDGEQYF. The CDR3 DNA reads as TGTGCCAGCAGTTTAATCAGGGATGGCGAGCAGTACTTC.

This chain joins TRBV4-3 and TRBJ2-1; the match to TRBD2 covers 11 bases. This CDR3 has 16 residues. From germline, CDR1 is LGHNA and CDR2 YSLEER. V gave up 3 bases and J gave up 3 bases; unmatched junction bases: 4. CDR3 DNA sequence: TGCGCCAGCAGCCAGGGACTAGCGGCGTTCTACAATGAGCAGTTCTTC. Its translation is CASSQGLAAFYNEQFF.

The CDR3 region has the DNA TGTGCCAGCAGCGGTGGACAGGGTCACACTGGTTCACCCACTGAAGCTTTCTTT. Its protein is CASSGGQGHTGSPTEAFF. The V gene is TRBV5-4, the J gene TRBJ1-1; 8 nucleotides align to TRBD1. V gave up 4 bases and J gave up 4 bases; unmatched junction bases: 18. The length of the CDR3 is 18 residues. Germline V gives CDR1 SGHNT, CDR2 YYREEE (reference sequence).